This TCR beta chain was recorded in a study of blood T cell repertoires in COVID-19. Study at large: The study drew acute and convalescent COVID-19 samples from the United States, Italy and Spain.

V lost 4 bases, J lost 1 base, and 8 bases lay in between. Germline CDR1 SGHRS, CDR2 YFSETQ. This CDR3 comprises 13 residues. Profiling relied on immunoSEQ multiplex PCR, and the TCRdb table lists in-frame clones only, not all of them. The repertoire holds some 260,000 clones, around 80% seen once, with 4.1% in the top ten. This clonotype originated in a man aged 25 to 40 with acute COVID-19. Source material: PBMCs or T cells enriched from blood (not recorded which). The chain couples TRBV5-1 to TRBJ1-1; D unclear. In DNA form, the CDR3 reads TGCGCCAGCAGCCCTGGAGAGAACACTGAAGCTTTCTTT. Translation gives CASSPGENTEAFF.